The sequence of this T cell receptor beta chain was determined in a study of blood T cell repertoires in COVID-19. In the study overall: Samples representing acute and convalescent COVID-19 were sourced from the United States, Italy and Spain.

Per germline, CDR1 MDHEN and CDR2 SYDVKM. The CDR3 length is 16 residues. V was clipped by 5 bases and J by 2 bases; unmatched bases: 8. Per the authors' pipeline: For nucleated cells, counts were estimated from reference gene primer amplification. Profiled with immunoSEQ multiplex PCR; TCRdb holds only in-frame clones, not every one. The V and J calls and the clone size are those of that table, but D and trimming were determined from the DNA. Among 95,000 to 110,000 clones listed, approximately 88% were seen once. V is TRBV28 and J is TRBJ1-2; TRBD1 aligns across 10 bases. The sample was peripheral blood. The receptor's source is a man in his forties with active or convalescent COVID-19. The CDR3 here is CASSGLDRGLNYGYTF. CDR3 nucleotides: TGTGCCAGCAGTGGACTCGACAGGGGGCTAAACTATGGCTACACCTTC.